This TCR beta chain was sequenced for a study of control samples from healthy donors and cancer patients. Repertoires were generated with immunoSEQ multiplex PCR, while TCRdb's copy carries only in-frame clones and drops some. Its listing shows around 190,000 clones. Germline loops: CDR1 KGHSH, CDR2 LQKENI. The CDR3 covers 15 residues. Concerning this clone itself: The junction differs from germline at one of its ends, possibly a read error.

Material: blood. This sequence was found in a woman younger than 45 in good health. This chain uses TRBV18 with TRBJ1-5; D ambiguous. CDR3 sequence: CASSPAGYSNQLQHF. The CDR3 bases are TGTGCCAGCTCACCGGCAGGATATAGCAATCAGCTCCAGCATTTT.